This T cell receptor beta chain came from a study of T cell responses to AZD1222 COVID-19 vaccine. Study-wide points: Spike-specific TCR breadth rose after two AZD1222 doses, and depth rose as well. CD4 TCRs linked to vaccination spanned spike, dominating at 160-218 and 743-854. Reportedly, nearly half of unique spike TCRs recognized epitopes outside B.1.351/B.1.1.7 mutations.

Germline loops: CDR1 LNHDA, CDR2 SQIVND (reference sequence). V was clipped by 1 base and J by 2 bases, with 19 bases between them. The CDR3 runs 18 residues. Produced via immunoSEQ multiplex PCR; TCRdb's table is partial and in-frame only. The repertoire holds about 160,000 clones, with roughly nine tenths as singletons. In the case of this clone: Its antigen is unidentified.

Sample: peripheral blood, taken on day 0 of MenACWY control vaccination. This sequence was found in an adult in good health. This chain joins TRBV19 and TRBJ2-3; a possible D gene is TRBD2 (6 bases). CDR3 region: CASSIGPGVALNTDTQYF. In DNA, the CDR3 is TGTGCCAGTAGTATAGGACCGGGGGTAGCGCTAAACACAGATACGCAGTATTTT.